These 9 T cell receptor beta chains share one sample of origin, sequenced in a study of blood T cell repertoires in COVID-19. Clones were sequenced by immunoSEQ multiplex PCR, and TCRdb holds only the in-frame ones, with some missing. Of approximately 24,000 clones in the sample, around nine tenths were seen once. The sample consisted of peripheral blood. These receptors came from a man aged 50 to 60 with active COVID-19.

This chain uses TRBV4-1 with TRBJ2-7; TRBD1 might be the D (6 bases). The CDR3 runs 14 residues. Trimming left V 2 bases short and J 3 bases short, with 11 bases between. The germline CDR1 and CDR2 sequences are MGHRA and YSYEKL. The CDR3 DNA reads TGCGCCAGCAGCCAATTTTCAGGGGACTACGAGCAGTACTTC. Translating gives CASSQFSGDYEQYF.

The J gene is TRBJ1-5, the V gene TRBV6-6, with TRBD1 as a possible D gene (5 bases). Germline V CDR1 and CDR2: MNHNY, SVGAGI (reference sequence). The V end lost 7 bases, the J end lost 7 bases, and 20 bases lay between the germline ends. There are 15 residues in the CDR3. CDR3 region: CASTPTGGMGQPQHF. CDR3 nucleotides: TGTGCCAGCACCCCCACTGGGGGGATGGGCCAGCCCCAGCATTTT.

This chain connects TRBV6-4 to TRBJ2-1; D is unclear. The CDR3 covers 15 residues. Trimming stripped 6 bases from V and 8 bases from J, with 20 bases between. Germline V gives CDR1 MRHNA, CDR2 SNTAGT. CDR3 sequence reads: CASSPTGLSIDEQFF. DNA of the CDR3: TGTGCCAGCAGCCCGACTGGTCTCTCGATCGATGAGCAGTTCTTC.

The rearrangement joins TRBV2 to TRBJ1-5; D perhaps matches TRBD1 (6 bases). This CDR3 spans 15 amino acids. Germline V gene data show CDR1 as SNHLY and CDR2 as FYNNEI. The V gene lost 5 bases and the J gene lost 3 bases, with 14 bases spanning the gap. CDR3 in DNA: TGTGCCAGCAGTCCTAGGGGGGGTTACAATCAGCCCCAGCATTTT. Its protein product is CASSPRGGYNQPQHF.

This chain joins TRBV7-9 and TRBJ2-7; 7 bases align to TRBD1. Per germline, CDR1 SEHNR and CDR2 FQNEAQ (reference sequence). The CDR3 is 14 residues long. J gave up 2 bases and V 5 bases, and 6 bases lay outside the gene matches. The CDR3 region is CASSQGQLTYEQYF. DNA of the CDR3: TGTGCCAGCAGCCAGGGACAGCTTACCTACGAGCAGTACTTC.

The chain uses TRBV2 and TRBJ2-7; D not certain. CDR1 is SNHLY and CDR2 is FYNNEI in the germline V gene. The CDR3 totals 13 residues. The V gene lost 3 bases and the J gene lost 3 bases, with 9 bases spanning the gap. Written as DNA, the CDR3 is TGTGCCAGCAGTGATTACTCGAACTACGAGCAGTACTTC. Residues: CASSDYSNYEQYF. The whole variable domain, remainder taken from reference TRBV2 and TRBJ2-7, is EPEVTQTPSHQVTQMGQEVILRCVPISNHLYFYWYRQILGQKVEFLVSFYNNEISEKSEIFDDQFSVERPDGSNFTLKIRSTKLEDSAMYFCASSDYSNYEQYFGPGTRLTVT.

The chain links TRBV15 to TRBJ1-2; D uncertain. There are 14 residues in the CDR3. The V end lost 4 bases, the J end lost 2 bases, and 11 bases lay between the germline ends. Germline loops: CDR1 LNHNV, CDR2 YYDKDF (reference sequence). CDR3 bases: TGTGCCACCAGCAACATCCCCGAAAACTATGGCTACACCTTC. It translates to CATSNIPENYGYTF.

J is TRBJ2-7 and V is TRBV11-2; D remains ambiguous. Trimming pared 6 bases from V and 2 bases from J, leaving 14 bases between. CDR1 and CDR2 (germline): SGHAT, FQNNGV. CDR3 size: 14 residues. CDR3: CASRPGPNPYEQYF. The CDR3 nucleotides are TGTGCCAGCAGACCTGGGCCGAATCCCTACGAGCAGTACTTC.

This clone occurred once. The chain employs TRBV11-3 and TRBJ2-1; 9 nucleotides align to TRBD2. CDR3 length: 15 amino acids. The germline V gene has CDR1 SGHNT and CDR2 YENEEA. With 1 base clipped from V and 9 bases from J, the junction kept 7 bases outside the gene matches. Here the CDR3 DNA reads TGTGCCAGCAGCTTAGTGTCTAGCGGGGCGCCTGAGCAGTTCTTC. This sequence encodes CASSLVSSGAPEQFF. Full variable domain (outside the CDR3, taken from reference TRBV11-3 and TRBJ2-1): EAGVVQSPRYKIIEKKQPVAFWCNPISGHNTLYWYLQNLGQGPELLIRYENEEAVDDSQLPKDRFSAERLKGVDSTLKIQPAELGDSAVYLCASSLVSSGAPEQFFGPGTRLTVL.